The 22 T cell receptor beta chains presented below share a single source sample, sequenced in a study of neurological immune-mediated disorders. TCRdb recomputed calls from the 5' RACE reads with MiXCR, one row per CDR3 protein. In the table there are 65,000 to 80,000 distinct CDR3 sequences, roughly 4.8% of which are singletons. Sequencing was carried out using PBMCs. The receptor source for this set is an older woman with multiple sclerosis.

There are a few counts of this clonotype. The genes are TRBV7-9 and TRBJ2-7; 9 nucleotides line up with TRBD1. This CDR3 contains 13 residues. V was clipped by 3 bases and J by 12 bases; unmatched bases: 9. Per the germline V gene, CDR1 is SEHNR and CDR2 is FQNEAQ (reference sequence). CDR3 nucleotides: TGTGCCAGCAGCTTTCCGGGACAGGGACCTATGTACTTC. Translating gives CASSFPGQGPMYF.

DNA for the CDR3: TGCGCCAGCAGCGGGCTAGTTTCGGACATTCAGTACTTC. It is translated as CASSGLVSDIQYF. The genes are TRBV4-3 and TRBJ2-4; D unclear. Germline V lookup: CDR1 LGHNA, CDR2 YSLEER. V lost 5 bases, J lost 8 bases, and 13 bases lay in between. The CDR3 covers 13 residues.

This clonotype appeared many times. The chain links TRBV3-1 to TRBJ2-4; D may be TRBD2 (5 bases). Germline V gives CDR1 LGHDT, CDR2 YNNKEL (reference sequence). With 3 bases removed from V and 0 bases from J, the gap between germline ends came to 27 bases. This CDR3 is built from 21 residues. The CDR3 loop is CASSHGPRLWARTLAKNIQYF. CDR3 nucleotide sequence: TGTGCCAGCAGCCACGGCCCTCGTCTCTGGGCTAGGACTCTAGCCAAAAACATTCAGTACTTC.

This clonotype has just a few counts. One base away lies a much larger clone, so this may be a sequencing read error. The chain recombines TRBV10-3 with TRBJ2-1; a weak D match, TRBD1 (6 bases). CDR1 and CDR2 (germline): ENHRY, SYGVKD. This CDR3 has 12 residues. The CDR3 protein is CDIGEGVDEQFF. CDR3 DNA: TGTGACATCGGTGAGGGGGTTGATGAGCAGTTCTTC.

This clonotype occurred many times. The J gene is TRBJ2-7, the V gene TRBV6-2 or TRBV6-3, with TRBD2 matching over 11 bases. V trimming: 5 bases; J trimming: 7 bases; junction bases outside the gene matches: 13. This CDR3 has 16 amino acids. CDR1 is MNHEY, CDR2 SVGEGT, per germline. The CDR3 DNA reads TGTGCCAGCAGTCGCCTGACTAGCGGGATGCTAAGGGAGCAGTACTTC. Amino acid sequence: CASSRLTSGMLREQYF.

This clonotype has ten or more counts. This chain uses TRBV6-2 or TRBV6-3 with TRBJ1-5; D is undetermined. The V end was cut by 3 bases, the J end by 7 bases, with 16 bases between. The CDR3 loop spans 15 amino acids. Germline-derived CDR1 and CDR2 are MNHEY and SVGEGT. The CDR3 coding sequence is TGTGCCAGCAGTTATCAGGCGGGGTTGGCGCAGCCCCAGCATTTT. It is translated as CASSYQAGLAQPQHF.

This clonotype was observed many times. CDR3 in amino acids: CSAILGQSYEQYF. CDR3 sequence (DNA): TGCAGTGCTATTTTAGGACAGTCCTACGAGCAGTACTTC. V is TRBV20-1 and J is TRBJ2-7; tentative D call: TRBD1 (6 bases). Germline V gene data show CDR1 as DFQATT and CDR2 as SNEGSKA (reference sequence). The CDR3 runs to 13 residues. The V end was cut by 4 bases, the J end by 1 base, with 11 bases between.

The sample holds many counts of this clonotype. The chain joins TRBV30 to TRBJ1-5, with a possible D match to TRBD1 (5 bases). Trimming took 3 bases from V and 5 from J, leaving 20 bases between them. Germline V gene lookup returns CDR1 GTSNPN and CDR2 SVGIG (reference sequence). This CDR3 spans 16 amino acids. In DNA form, the CDR3 reads TGTGCCTGGAGGGCTCGGGGCCCCAATGATCATCAGCCCCAGCATTTT. This sequence encodes CAWRARGPNDHQPQHF.

This clonotype was counted ten times or more. The rearrangement links TRBV12-3 or TRBV12-4 to TRBJ2-5; 9 bases agree with TRBD2. The CDR3 runs to 15 residues. V lost 1 base, J lost 4 bases, and 4 bases stayed unmatched. In DNA, the CDR3 is TGTGCCAGCAGTTTAGGCTTAGCGGGAGTAGAGACCCAGTACTTC. Residues: CASSLGLAGVETQYF.

Only a few counts were recorded for this clonotype. The gene calls are TRBV11-2 and TRBJ2-5, with D maybe TRBD2 (6 bases). Germline V gene sequence: CDR1 SGHAT, CDR2 FQNNGV. Trimming took 3 bases from V and 2 from J, leaving 19 bases between them. This CDR3 has 17 residues. The DNA of the CDR3 is TGTGCCAGCAGCTTTCGGTTTGCGGGAACTAGACAAGAGACCCAGTACTTC. It yields the protein CASSFRFAGTRQETQYF.

This clonotype was recorded at least ten times. CDR3 in DNA: TGTGCCAGCAGCCCGGACCGGGGCTACACCTTC. Translation: CASSPDRGYTF. V and J are TRBV7-2 and TRBJ1-2; D unclear. Trimming removed 5 bases at V and 8 bases at J, with 9 bases between. CDR1 and CDR2 from the germline V gene are SGHTA and FQGNSA. The CDR3 sequence is 11 residues long.

This clonotype was seen repeatedly, ten times or more. The gene calls are TRBV27 and TRBJ1-5; D is unclear. Trimming shortened V by 1 base and J by 6 bases, and 4 bases separated the two germline ends. Germline V gives CDR1 MNHEY, CDR2 SMNVEV (reference sequence). This CDR3 has 12 amino acids. The CDR3 reads CASSLLGQPQHF. The CDR3 DNA follows: TGTGCCAGCAGTTTATTGGGTCAGCCCCAGCATTTT.

This sequence joins TRBV5-1 and TRBJ1-1; D not resolved. The V and J ends lost 0 bases and 2 bases respectively, with 8 bases between them. Germline values: CDR1 SGHRS, CDR2 YFSETQ. The length of the CDR3 is 14 residues. In nucleotides, the CDR3 is TGCGCCAGCAGCTTGGAAGGGTCAAACACTGAAGCTTTCTTT. It specifies CASSLEGSNTEAFF. Variable domain in full (rest from reference TRBV5-1 and TRBJ1-1): KAGVTQTPRYLIKTRGQQVTLSCSPISGHRSVSWYQQTPGQGLQFLFEYFSETQRNKGNFPGRFSGRQFSNSRSEMNVSTLELGDSALYLCASSLEGSNTEAFFGQGTRLTVV.

This clonotype was picked up many times. The rearrangement links TRBV7-9 to TRBJ2-7; D unclear. Germline CDR1 SEHNR, CDR2 FQNEAQ (reference sequence). Trimming took off 4 bases at V and 7 bases at J, with 17 bases between the two ends. The CDR3 length is 14 residues. CDR3 bases: TGTGCCAGCAGCTATTCGGGTAGGGCTGCGGAGCAGTACTTC. Residues: CASSYSGRAAEQYF.

This clonotype was seen many times. The chain links TRBV9 to TRBJ2-7, with 11 bases lining up with TRBD1. The J segment lost 7 bases and the V segment lost 4 bases, leaving 10 bases of the junction unmatched. This CDR3 is 15 amino acids long. Germline CDR1 reads SGDLS; CDR2 reads YYNGEE. The CDR3 spells CASSSHSGTGGEQYF. DNA for the CDR3: TGTGCCAGCAGCTCCCATTCCGGGACAGGGGGGGAGCAGTACTTC.

This clonotype was seen ten or more times. The chain has TRBV6-5 and TRBJ2-5, with 9 bases matching TRBD1. J was trimmed by 2 bases and V by 4 bases; bases with no gene match: 5. From germline, CDR1 is MNHEY and CDR2 SVGAGI. The CDR3 has 15 amino acids. The CDR3 DNA is TGTGCCAGCAGTTCTGACAGGGGGTATCAAGAGACCCAGTACTTC. This encodes CASSSDRGYQETQYF.

The rearrangement uses TRBV5-1 and TRBJ1-1; TRBD1 is a possible D gene (6 bases). Germline CDR1 reads SGHRS; CDR2 reads YFSETQ. CDR3 length equals 14 residues. The ends were cut back, 4 bases at V and 8 bases at J, with 18 bases in the middle. This CDR3 is CASSLRRDTAEAFF. The DNA of the CDR3 is TGCGCCAGCAGCCTGCGCCGGGACACCGCCGAAGCTTTCTTT.

This clonotype was detected ten times or more. CDR3: CASSARGTGRISVTDTQYF. Here the CDR3 DNA reads TGTGCCAGCAGTGCCCGGGGGACAGGGCGTATTTCGGTCACAGATACGCAGTATTTT. This rearrangement joins TRBV6-1 to TRBJ2-3; 9 positions agree with TRBD1. The CDR3 has 19 residues. Germline CDR1 and CDR2: MNHNS and SASEGT. Germline trimming cut 4 bases from V and 2 bases from J; bases unmatched to any gene: 16.

This clonotype was recorded at least ten times. This rearrangement joins TRBV5-1 to TRBJ2-1, with 11 bases that match TRBD2. The V and J ends lost 3 bases and 3 bases, in that order; junction bases with no gene match: 11. The CDR3 is 18 amino acids. Per germline, CDR1 SGHRS and CDR2 YFSETQ. CDR3 loop: CASSSQILAGGDYNEQFF. The CDR3 DNA sequence: TGCGCCAGCAGCTCCCAGATTCTAGCGGGAGGAGACTACAATGAGCAGTTCTTC.

This clonotype turned up a few times. The J gene is TRBJ2-5, the V gene TRBV20-1; 10 bases line up with TRBD2. This CDR3 is 15 amino acids long. Germline CDR1 DFQATT, CDR2 SNEGSKA (reference sequence). V dropped 1 base and J dropped 4; count of bases not matched to a gene: 6. CDR3 DNA sequence: TGCAGTGCTAGAGTTGGTGGGACTAGCGTAGAGACCCAGTACTTC. It translates to CSARVGGTSVETQYF.

This clonotype was detected many times. J is TRBJ2-3 and V is TRBV5-1; 7 bases agree with TRBD1. CDR3 size: 15 residues. The V gene's germline CDR1 is SGHRS and CDR2 YFSETQ. Trimming at V came to 0 bases and at J to 1 base, leaving 2 bases not matched to a gene. CDR3 in amino acids: CASSLAGQRTDTQYF. The DNA of the CDR3 is TGCGCCAGCAGCTTGGCGGGACAGCGCACAGATACGCAGTATTTT.

This clonotype was detected many times. The V gene is TRBV12-3 or TRBV12-4, the J gene TRBJ1-2, with 7 bases identical to TRBD1. J gave up 4 bases and V 8 bases, and 4 bases lay outside the gene matches. The CDR3 has 12 amino acids. The CDR3 DNA sequence: TGTGCCAGCTTAGGGGACAGCTATGGCTACACCTTC. It is translated as CASLGDSYGYTF.